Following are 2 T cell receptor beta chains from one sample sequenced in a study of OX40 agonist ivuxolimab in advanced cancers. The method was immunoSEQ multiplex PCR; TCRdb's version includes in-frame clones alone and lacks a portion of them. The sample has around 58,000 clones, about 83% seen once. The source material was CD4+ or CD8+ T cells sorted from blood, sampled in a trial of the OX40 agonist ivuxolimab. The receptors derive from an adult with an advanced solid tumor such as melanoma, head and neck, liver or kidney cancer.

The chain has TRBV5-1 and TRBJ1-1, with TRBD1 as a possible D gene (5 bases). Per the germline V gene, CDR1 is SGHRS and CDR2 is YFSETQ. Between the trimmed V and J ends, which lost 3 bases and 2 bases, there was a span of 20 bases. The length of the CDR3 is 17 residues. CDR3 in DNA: TGCGCCAGCAGCTGGGGGACCTTACCTTTAGTAAACACTGAAGCTTTCTTT. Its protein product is CASSWGTLPLVNTEAFF.

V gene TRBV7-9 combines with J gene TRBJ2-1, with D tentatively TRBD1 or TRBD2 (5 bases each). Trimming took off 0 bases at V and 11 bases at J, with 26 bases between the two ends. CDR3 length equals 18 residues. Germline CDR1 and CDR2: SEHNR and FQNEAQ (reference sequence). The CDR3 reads CASSLASPGPRPSTQQFF. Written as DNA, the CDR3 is TGTGCCAGCAGCTTAGCCTCGCCGGGACCGAGGCCCTCTACGCAGCAGTTCTTC. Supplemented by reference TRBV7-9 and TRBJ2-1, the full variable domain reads DTGVSQNPRHKITKRGQNVTFRCDPISEHNRLYWYRQTLGQGPEFLTYFQNEAQLEKSRLLSDRFSAERPKGSFSTLEIQRTEQGDSAMYLCASSLASPGPRPSTQQFFGPGTRLTVL.